This T cell receptor (beta chain) was found in a study of shared clonotypes between healthy human individuals. Across the study: The composition of the donors was a couple of women and a few men aged 18 to 49.

The assay used deep level. Measured with immunoSEQ multiplex PCR; TCRdb has only the in-frame clones, and not every one. The data show about 2.1 million clones, 85% to 95% seen once. The germline V gene encodes CDR1 SGHVS and CDR2 FNYEAQ. Trimming removed 5 bases from V and 2 bases from J; junction bases left unmatched: 3. The CDR3 has 15 residues. With regard to this clone: The antigen is unknown.

Study conclusions and caveats: The study found roughly 5% of naive CD4 clonotypes shared across a few donors.

Positively selected for CCR7, the CD45RO-negative cells used as naive CD8 cells excluded terminally differentiated effector memory CD45RA+ cells. Only Caucasian adults living in Nashville, Tennessee served as donors. The sequencing sample was made of naive CD8+ T cells from PBMCs. The genes are TRBV7-6 and TRBJ2-1, with 10 positions matching TRBD1. The source of this sequence is a man between 18 and 29 years old in good health. Some clones in this sample may be carry-over from other donors' samples. In DNA form, the CDR3 reads TGTGCCAGCAGCGCCGGGACAGGGGCCTACAATGAGCAGTTCTTC. Translation gives CASSAGTGAYNEQFF. Full variable domain (missing parts from reference TRBV7-6 and TRBJ2-1): GAGVSQSPRYKVTKRGQDVALRCDPISGHVSLYWYRQALGQGPEFLTYFNYEAQQDKSGLPNDRFSAERPEGSISTLTIQRTEQRDSAMYRCASSAGTGAYNEQFFGPGTRLTVL.